Here is one T cell receptor beta chain with its context. Its antigen is not identified. The data were taken from a study of cytomegalovirus exposure and HLA in healthy donors. The overall study: The Caucasian-associated ancestry cluster held around 76% of approximately 400 genotyped donors. Study-wide results and limits: Analyzed later, most CMV-associated TCR beta chains appeared HLA-restricted. Researchers reportedly found TCR beta sequences accurately predicted most subjects' HLA-A and HLA-B alleles.

13 Jbeta primers and 60 Vbeta primers were used for the PCR. The repertoire was sequenced with immunoSEQ multiplex PCR; TCRdb's copy has only in-frame clones and lacks some. The sample has about 150,000 clones, 84% seen once. CDR1 and CDR2 (germline): SNHLY, FYNNEI. The CDR3 runs to 16 residues. V shed 5 bases, J shed 8 bases, and the junction held 12 bases outside the gene matches. Likely unrecorded immune exposures existed in these nominally healthy donors. This sequence joins TRBV2 and TRBJ1-2, with 12 bases matching TRBD1. The receptor's source is a girl aged 10 to 17 in good health and CMV-seropositive. Input material: PBMCs. The DNA of the CDR3 is TGTGCCAGCAGTAAAAATCCGGGACAGGGGGCGCGAGGCTACACCTTC. It is translated as CASSKNPGQGARGYTF.